Each of the 3 T cell receptor beta chains below was sequenced from the same sample in a study of shared clonotypes between healthy human individuals. Only in-frame clones appear in the TCRdb table, and some are missing; sequencing was by immunoSEQ multiplex PCR. The profile shows over 2,000,000 clones, 93% of them singletons. Naive-designated CD8 cells lacked CD45RO, were positively enriched for CCR7, and omitted terminally differentiated effector memory CD45RA+ cells. The material sequenced was naive CD8+ T cells from PBMCs. Source of these receptors: a man aged 18 to 29 in good health. Some clones in this sample may be carry-over from other donors' samples.

This chain links TRBV4-1 with TRBJ2-7; no firm D call. The CDR3 runs 14 residues. The ends were cut back, 1 base at V and 6 bases at J, with 13 bases in the middle. Germline V CDR1 and CDR2: MGHRA, YSYEKL. CDR3 protein: CASSQGPRSVEQYF. For the CDR3, the DNA is TGCGCCAGCAGCCAAGGACCTCGTTCCGTCGAGCAGTACTTC.

This rearrangement joins TRBV2 to TRBJ2-1, with 7 bases matching TRBD2. Germline V gene lookup returns CDR1 SNHLY and CDR2 FYNNEI. V lost 6 bases and J lost 0; bases outside the gene matches: 5. This CDR3 is 15 amino acids long. Here the CDR3 reads CASRALAISYNEQFF. DNA for the CDR3: TGTGCCAGCAGGGCACTAGCGATCTCCTACAATGAGCAGTTCTTC.

The J gene is TRBJ2-3, the V gene TRBV9; perhaps TRBD2 as D (5 bases). CDR1 and CDR2 (germline): SGDLS, YYNGEE. The CDR3 covers 16 residues. V lost 0 bases, J lost 0 bases, and 11 bases lay in between. This CDR3 is CASSVDVALSTDTQYF. CDR3 sequence (DNA): TGTGCCAGCAGCGTAGACGTAGCGCTTAGCACAGATACGCAGTATTTT.